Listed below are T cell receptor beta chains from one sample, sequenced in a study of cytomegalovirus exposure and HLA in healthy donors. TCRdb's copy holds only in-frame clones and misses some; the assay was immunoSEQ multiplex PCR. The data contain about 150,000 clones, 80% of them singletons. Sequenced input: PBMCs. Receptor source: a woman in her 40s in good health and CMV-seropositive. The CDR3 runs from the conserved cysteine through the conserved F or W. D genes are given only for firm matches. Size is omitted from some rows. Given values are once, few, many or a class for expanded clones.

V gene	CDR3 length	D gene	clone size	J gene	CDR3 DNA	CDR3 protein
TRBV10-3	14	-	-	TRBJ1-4	TGTGCCATCAGAATGACAGATGGTGGTGAAAAACTGTTTTTT	CAIRMTDGGEKLFF
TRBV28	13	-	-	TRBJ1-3	TGTGCCAGCAGTAATGGGGGGAAGGACACCATATATTTT	CASSNGGKDTIYF
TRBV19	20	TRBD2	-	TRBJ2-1	TGTGCCAGTAGTATAGATTGGGGGCGGCTAGCGGGAGGGCCGCGAAATGAGCAGTTCTTC	CASSIDWGRLAGGPRNEQFF
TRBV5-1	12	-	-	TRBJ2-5	TGCGCCAGCAGCTTGGCCGGGGAGACCCAGTACTTC	CASSLAGETQYF
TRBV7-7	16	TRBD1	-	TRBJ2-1	TGTGCCAGCAGCTTATATCCCGGGACAGGGGAAAGTGAGCAGTTCTTC	CASSLYPGTGESEQFF
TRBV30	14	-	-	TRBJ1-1	TGTGCCTGGAGTGTAGGGGGAAGTGACACTGAAGCTTTCTTT	CAWSVGGSDTEAFF
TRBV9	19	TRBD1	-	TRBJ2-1	TGTGCCAGCAGCGTAGTTGGGGACAGGGGACACTCCTCCTACAATGAGCAGTTCTTC	CASSVVGDRGHSSYNEQFF
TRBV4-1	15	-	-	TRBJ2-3	TGCGCCAGCAGCCAACCCGGGGGAGCGACAGATACGCAGTATTTT	CASSQPGGATDTQYF
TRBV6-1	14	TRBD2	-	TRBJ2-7	TGTGCCAGCAGGGCCGGGACTAGCTCCTACGAGCAGTACTTC	CASRAGTSSYEQYF
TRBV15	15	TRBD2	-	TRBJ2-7	TGTGCCACCAGCAGAGTCAGTAGCGGGATTTACGAGCAGTACTTC	CATSRVSSGIYEQYF
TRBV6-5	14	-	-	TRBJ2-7	TGTGCCAGCATCCCTGGCGGGTCCTCCTCCGAGCAGTACTTC	CASIPGGSSSEQYF
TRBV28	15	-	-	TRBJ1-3	TGTGCCAGCAGCCGGGCGAAGGGGTCTGGAAACACCATATATTTT	CASSRAKGSGNTIYF
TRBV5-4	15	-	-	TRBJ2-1	TGTGCCAGCAGCTTGGTCCGAGGGACAAACAATGAGCAGTTCTTC	CASSLVRGTNNEQFF
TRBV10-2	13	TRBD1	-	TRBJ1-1	TGCGCCAGCAGGAAGGGACAGGGCTATCAAGCTTTCTTT	CASRKGQGYQAFF
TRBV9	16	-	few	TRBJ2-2	TGTGCCAGCAGCGTGAGCTTAGACAGGAACACCGGGGAGCTGTTTTTT	CASSVSLDRNTGELFF
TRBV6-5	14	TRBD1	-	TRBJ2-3	TGTGCCAGCAGTCGGGGACAGGGGGGTGATACGCAGTATTTT	CASSRGQGGDTQYF
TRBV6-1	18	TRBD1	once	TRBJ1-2	TGTGCCAGCAGTGGGGCCCTTTCCCGGGACAGGGGAAATTATGGCTACACCTTC	CASSGALSRDRGNYGYTF
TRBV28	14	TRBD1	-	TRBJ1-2	TGTGCCAGCAGTCTCATCAACAGGGGAGATGGCTACACCTTC	CASSLINRGDGYTF
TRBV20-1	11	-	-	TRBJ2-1	TGCAGTGCTACTGTTCGGAATGAGCAGTTCTTC	CSATVRNEQFF
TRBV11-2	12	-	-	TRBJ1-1	TGTGCCAGCAGCTTATCGTACACTGAAGCTTTCTTT	CASSLSYTEAFF
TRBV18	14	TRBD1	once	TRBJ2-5	TGTGCCAGCTCACCAACAGGGGCCGGGGAGACCCAGTACTTC	CASSPTGAGETQYF